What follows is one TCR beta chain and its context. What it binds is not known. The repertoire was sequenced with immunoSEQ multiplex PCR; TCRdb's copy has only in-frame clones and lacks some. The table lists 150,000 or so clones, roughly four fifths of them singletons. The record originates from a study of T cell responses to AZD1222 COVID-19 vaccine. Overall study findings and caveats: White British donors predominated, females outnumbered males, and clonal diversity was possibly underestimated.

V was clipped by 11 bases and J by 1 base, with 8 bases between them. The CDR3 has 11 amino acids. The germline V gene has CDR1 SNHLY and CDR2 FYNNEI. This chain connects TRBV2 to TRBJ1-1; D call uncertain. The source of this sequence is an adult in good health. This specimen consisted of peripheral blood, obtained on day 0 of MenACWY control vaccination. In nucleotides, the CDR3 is TGTGCCGGTCGGGCGAACACTGAAGCTTTCTTT. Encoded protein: CAGRANTEAFF. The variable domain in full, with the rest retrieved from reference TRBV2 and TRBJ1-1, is EPEVTQTPSHQVTQMGQEVILRCVPISNHLYFYWYRQILGQKVEFLVSFYNNEISEKSEIFDDQFSVERPDGSNFTLKIRSTKLEDSAMYFCAGRANTEAFFGQGTRLTVV.